The 3 T cell receptor beta chains below all came from one sample that was sequenced in a study of cytomegalovirus exposure and HLA in healthy donors. Assay used: immunoSEQ multiplex PCR; TCRdb lists only in-frame clones, some missing. The sample comprises around 350,000 clones, 86% of which are singletons, and under 0.9% rests with the top ten. The source material was PBMCs. These TCRs come from a woman between 18 and 29 years old in good health and CMV-seronegative.

This clone has just a few counts. The chain joins TRBV7-9 to TRBJ2-7, with TRBD2 as a possible D gene (5 bases). With 3 bases removed from V and 7 bases from J, the gap between germline ends came to 10 bases. Per germline, CDR1 SEHNR and CDR2 FQNEAQ (reference sequence). This CDR3 comprises 12 residues. The CDR3 sequence: CASSLDWREQYF. As DNA, the CDR3 is TGTGCCAGCAGCTTGGACTGGCGGGAGCAGTACTTC.

This chain connects TRBV5-1 to TRBJ1-1, with TRBD1 matching over 8 bases. There are 17 residues in the CDR3. Germline CDR1 and CDR2: SGHRS and YFSETQ. With 3 bases clipped from V and 5 bases from J, the junction kept 15 bases outside the gene matches. Written as DNA, the CDR3 is TGCGCCAGCAGCTCAAAAAACCTCACAGGGGGGAGGACTGAAGCTTTCTTT. Translation: CASSSKNLTGGRTEAFF.

This chain joins TRBV19 and TRBJ2-7, with 8 positions matching TRBD1. V lost 3 bases and J lost 2; bases outside the gene matches: 6. The CDR3 is 15 amino acids. CDR1 and CDR2 from the germline V gene are LNHDA and SQIVND (reference sequence). The CDR3 loop reads CASSIAQGATYEQYF. The DNA for the CDR3 is TGTGCCAGTAGTATCGCGCAGGGGGCTACCTACGAGCAGTACTTC. The whole variable domain, remainder taken from reference TRBV19 and TRBJ2-7, is DGGITQSPKYLFRKEGQNVTLSCEQNLNHDAMYWYRQDPGQGLRLIYYSQIVNDFQKGDIAEGYSVSREKKESFPLTVTSAQKNPTAFYLCASSIAQGATYEQYFGPGTRLTVT.